This T cell receptor beta chain emerged from a study of radiation and T cells in renal cell carcinoma. Study-wide points: Top tumor clonotypes rose in blood 2 weeks post-radiation, then contracted.

The V gene lost 8 bases and the J gene lost 1 base, with 5 bases spanning the gap. Germline V gene sequence: CDR1 MNHNS, CDR2 SASEGT. The CDR3 sequence is 11 residues long. Clones were sequenced by immunoSEQ multiplex PCR, and TCRdb holds only the in-frame ones, with some missing. The sample includes about 130,000 clones, 88% seen only once; the top ten take about 12%. Comments on this clone: Its antigen remains unknown.

The time point denotes: baseline pretreatment blood. Stated treatment: 15 Gy SBRT to primary tumor, nephrectomy 4 weeks later. Sequenced here: blood, sampled from a patient whose treatment included radiotherapy and nephrectomy. The chain is built from TRBV6-1 and TRBJ1-1; the D is unclear. This sequence was found in a woman aged 45-60 years with renal cell carcinoma. The CDR3: CASRQNTEAFF. CDR3 bases: TGTGCCAGCCGACAGAACACTGAAGCTTTCTTT.